One TCR beta chain is described in this entry. Its specificity is unknown. Cultured CD4+ T cell DNA was sequenced using the Oncomine TCR Beta short-read assay. TCRdb independently ran MiXCR on the PCR reads; one entry per CDR3 protein. The sample yields 4,000 to 5,000 distinct CDR3 sequences, more than 65% seen once. Described treatment: approximately nine-day PBMC culture with coronavirus spike peptide pools or control peptides (ViraFEST assay). Trimming left V 5 bases short and J 6 bases short, with 13 bases between. The CDR3 is 13 amino acids. The germline CDR1 and CDR2 sequences are MNHEY and SMNVEV (reference sequence). These data are taken from a study of vaccination and CD4 T cells after COVID-19. Study-level information: The makeup of the convalescents was six males and four females, two of them Hispanic. Participants were administered two doses of either the BNT162b2 or the mRNA-1273 vaccine. The authors used overlapping spike peptides from SARS-CoV-2, HCoV-NL63, HCoV-OC43 and HCoV-229E to stimulate cells. Samples after vaccination came a median approximately 2.5 months past dose two, ranging 14 to 241.

This receptor was taken from a human donor who had recovered from COVID-19. The source material was CD4+ T cells from blood, cultured in vitro. This sequence joins TRBV27 and TRBJ1-2; D not certain. This CDR3 is CASSLRHTNGYTF. The CDR3 DNA reads as TGTGCCAGCAGTCTCCGACACACGAATGGCTACACCTTC.